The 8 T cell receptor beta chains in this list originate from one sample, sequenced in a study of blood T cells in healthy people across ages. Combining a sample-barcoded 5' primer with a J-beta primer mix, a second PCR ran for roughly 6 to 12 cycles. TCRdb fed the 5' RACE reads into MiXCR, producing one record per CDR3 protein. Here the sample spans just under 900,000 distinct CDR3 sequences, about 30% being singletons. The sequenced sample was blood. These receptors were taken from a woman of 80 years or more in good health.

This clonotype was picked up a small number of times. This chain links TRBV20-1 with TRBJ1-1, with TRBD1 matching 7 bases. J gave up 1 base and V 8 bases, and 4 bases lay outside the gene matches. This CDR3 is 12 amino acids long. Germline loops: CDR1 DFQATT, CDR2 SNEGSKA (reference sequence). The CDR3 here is CSTYRGNTEAFF. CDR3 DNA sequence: TGCAGTACTTACAGGGGGAACACTGAAGCTTTCTTT.

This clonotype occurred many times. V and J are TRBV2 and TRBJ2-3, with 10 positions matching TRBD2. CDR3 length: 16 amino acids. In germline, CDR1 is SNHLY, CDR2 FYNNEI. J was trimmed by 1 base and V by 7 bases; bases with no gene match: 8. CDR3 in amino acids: CASKVAGGLRTDTQYF. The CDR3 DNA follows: TGTGCCAGCAAGGTAGCGGGGGGACTTCGCACAGATACGCAGTATTTT.

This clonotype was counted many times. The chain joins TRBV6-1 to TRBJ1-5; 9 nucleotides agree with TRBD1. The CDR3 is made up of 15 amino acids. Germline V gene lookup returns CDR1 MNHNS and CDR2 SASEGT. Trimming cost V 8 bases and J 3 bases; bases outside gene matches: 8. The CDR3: CASRRDRVFNQPQHF. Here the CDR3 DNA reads TGTGCCAGCCGTAGGGACAGGGTCTTCAATCAGCCCCAGCATTTT.

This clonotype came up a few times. CDR3 DNA: TGTGCCAGCAGCTTTTTACAGGGCGATTCACCCCTCCACTTT. Its translation is CASSFLQGDSPLHF. The V call is TRBV11-2, the J call TRBJ1-6, with D perhaps TRBD1 (6 bases). V was pared by 3 bases and J by 8 bases, with 11 bases between. The germline V gene encodes CDR1 SGHAT and CDR2 FQNNGV. The CDR3 has 14 residues.

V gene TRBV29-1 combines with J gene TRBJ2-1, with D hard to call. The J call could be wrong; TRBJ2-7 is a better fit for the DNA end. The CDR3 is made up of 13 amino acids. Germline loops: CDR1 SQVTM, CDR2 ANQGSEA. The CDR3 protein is CSVEVTRYNEQYF. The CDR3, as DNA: TGCAGCGTTGAAGTTACTCGATACAATGAGCAGTACTTC.

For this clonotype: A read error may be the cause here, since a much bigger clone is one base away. CDR3 in amino acids: CAGSNSTGNYGYTF. CDR3 bases: TGCGCCGGCAGCAACTCGACAGGCAACTATGGCTACACCTTC. This chain uses TRBV5-1 with TRBJ1-2, with D possibly TRBD1 on 6 matching bases. The germline CDR1 and CDR2 sequences are SGHRS and YFSETQ. The length of the CDR3 is 14 residues.

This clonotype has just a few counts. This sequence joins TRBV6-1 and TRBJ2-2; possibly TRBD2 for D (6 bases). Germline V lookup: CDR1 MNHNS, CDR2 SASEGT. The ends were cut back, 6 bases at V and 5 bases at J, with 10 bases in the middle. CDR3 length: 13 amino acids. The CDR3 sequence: CASSGGVTGELFF. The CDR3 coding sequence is TGTGCCAGCAGCGGAGGGGTGACCGGGGAGCTGTTTTTT.

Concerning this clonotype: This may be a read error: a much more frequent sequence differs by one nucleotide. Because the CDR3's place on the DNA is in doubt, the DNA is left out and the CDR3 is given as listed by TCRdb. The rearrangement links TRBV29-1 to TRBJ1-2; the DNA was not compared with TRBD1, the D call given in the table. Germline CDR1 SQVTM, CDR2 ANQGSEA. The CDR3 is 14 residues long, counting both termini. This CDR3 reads CSYRPQGSSYGCTF.